This T cell receptor beta chain was captured in a study of shared clonotypes between healthy human individuals. The overall study: Donor composition was a couple of women and three men, aged 18 to 49.

Each cell subset's genomic DNA was divided evenly among several immunoSEQ plates. Sequenced by immunoSEQ multiplex PCR; TCRdb stores in-frame clones only, minus some. The sample lists about 2.1 million clones, approximately 94% occurring once. Germline CDR1 and CDR2: LNHDA and SQIVND (reference sequence). V trimming: 2 bases; J trimming: 6 bases; junction bases outside the gene matches: 6. This CDR3 has 15 amino acids. CD45RO-negative CD8 cells positively selected for CCR7 made up the naive population, which excluded terminally differentiated effector memory CD45RA+ cells. The rearrangement links TRBV19 to TRBJ2-2; the match to TRBD2 covers 7 bases. The sequenced material came from naive CD8+ T cells from PBMCs. The receptor comes from a man aged 18-30 years in good health. Some clones in this sample may be carry-over from other donors' samples. CDR3: CASSILREPSGELFF. For the CDR3, the DNA is TGTGCCAGTAGTATACTGCGGGAGCCGTCCGGGGAGCTGTTTTTT.